The TCR beta chain under discussion was sequenced for a study of cytomegalovirus exposure and HLA in healthy donors. In regard to this clone: Its antigen is not known.

PCR used 60 Vbeta primers and 13 Jbeta primers. Clones were sequenced by immunoSEQ multiplex PCR, and TCRdb holds only the in-frame ones, with some missing. The sample includes roughly 160,000 clones, 80% to 85% of them seen just once. The length of the CDR3 is 12 residues. Among the donors, all were healthy bone marrow donors. General study points: For most TCR sequences rarity was the rule, although some public TCRs occurred in many donors. A later analysis reported that several of the most significant clusters appeared to be linked to common viral pathogens, among them Epstein-Barr virus. Cytomegalovirus-associated status was assigned to 150 to 200 TCR beta chains.

Sequencing input: PBMCs. The V and J genes are TRBV21-1 and TRBJ2-1; TRBD1 was called by the table and not checked on the DNA. TRBV21-1 is reported as a pseudogene. The source of this sequence is a boy aged 2-15 years in good health and CMV-seronegative. The CDR3 loop reads CATIVIQGEQFF. The CDR3 coding sequence is TGTGCCACAATAGTAATTCAGGGTGAGCAGTTCTTC.